This T cell receptor beta chain originates from a study of blood T cell repertoires in COVID-19. Study information: T cells, B-cell-depleted T cells, or PBMCs provided the cDNA or gDNA that served as material.

In the original workflow: Counts of nucleated cells, estimated from reference gene primer amplification, were obtained. The data were produced by immunoSEQ multiplex PCR, yet TCRdb's version contains in-frame clones alone and is incomplete. The DNA was the basis for D and trimming; V, J and clone size are from that table. Found here are under 60,000 clones, approximately 87% of them singletons; the top ten hold roughly 6.5%. In germline, CDR1 is GTSNPN, CDR2 SVGIG (reference sequence). This CDR3 has 13 amino acids. Trimming removed 3 bases from V and 2 bases from J, with 11 bases in between. The sequence was collected from a woman in her fifties or sixties with COVID-19, enrolled during active disease. The V gene is TRBV30, the J gene TRBJ2-7; a weak D match, TRBD2 (6 bases). The sequenced material came from peripheral blood. The CDR3 region has the DNA TGTGCCTGGAGCCAGCGGGCGCCCTACGAGCAGTACTTC. The encoded protein is CAWSQRAPYEQYF.